This TCR beta chain derives from a study of T cell changes during pregnancy in multiple sclerosis. V shed 4 bases, J shed 0 bases, and the junction held 3 bases outside the gene matches. The CDR3 consists of 14 residues. The germline gives CDR1 GTSNPN, CDR2 SVGIG (reference sequence). Generated by immunoSEQ multiplex PCR, the TCRdb table keeps only in-frame clones and is missing some. The sample has around 60,000 clones, 92% seen once; the top ten hold roughly 3%. The material was peripheral blood, obtained in the second trimester of pregnancy. The receptor's source is a female donor in good health, enrolled as a control in a pregnancy study. This sequence joins TRBV30 and TRBJ2-1; 7 bases align to TRBD1. The CDR3 DNA follows: TGTGCCTGGACAGGGGGTGGCTCCTACAATGAGCAGTTCTTC. The encoded protein is CAWTGGGSYNEQFF.